The present entry profiles one TCR beta chain with its context. These data originate in a study of blood T cell repertoires in COVID-19. Study-level background: There were acute and convalescent COVID-19 samples, and they came from the United States, Italy and Spain. T cells, B-cell-depleted T cells, or PBMCs supplied cDNA or gDNA.

Germline CDR1 MNHEY, CDR2 SVGAGI. The CDR3 sequence is 13 residues long. V lost 6 bases, J lost 7 bases, and 4 bases stayed unmatched. Under the authors' procedure: Amplification of reference gene primers provided the estimated nucleated cell counts. The repertoire was sequenced with immunoSEQ multiplex PCR; TCRdb's copy has only in-frame clones and lacks some. Clone size and the V and J calls come from that table; the DNA yielded D and trimming. The sample records some 200,000 clones, about four fifths being singletons. V gene TRBV6-5 combines with J gene TRBJ2-2; 8 nucleotides agree with TRBD1. Sequencing was done on a sample of peripheral blood. The source is a woman aged 45-65 years with active or convalescent COVID-19. As DNA, the CDR3 is TGTGCCAGCAGCGGACAGGGCTACGGGGAGCTGTTTTTT. It yields the protein CASSGQGYGELFF.